This TCR beta chain comes out of a study of T cell responses to AZD1222 COVID-19 vaccine. Clones were read by immunoSEQ multiplex PCR, and TCRdb kept only the in-frame ones, dropping some. The table shows roughly 120,000 clones, with around nine tenths occurring only once. The germline V gene has CDR1 SGDLS and CDR2 YYNGEE. The V gene end was trimmed by 1 base and the J gene end by 9 bases; junction bases not matched to a gene: 15. The CDR3 sequence is 16 residues long. This receptor was taken from an adult in good health. The specimen comprised peripheral blood, sampled on day 0 of AZD1222 vaccination. V is TRBV9 and J is TRBJ1-1; TRBD1 aligns across 7 bases. In DNA form, the CDR3 reads TGTGCCAGCAGCGTATGGACAGGCGCCAGCCCCCCACAAGCTTTCTTT. Residues: CASSVWTGASPPQAFF.